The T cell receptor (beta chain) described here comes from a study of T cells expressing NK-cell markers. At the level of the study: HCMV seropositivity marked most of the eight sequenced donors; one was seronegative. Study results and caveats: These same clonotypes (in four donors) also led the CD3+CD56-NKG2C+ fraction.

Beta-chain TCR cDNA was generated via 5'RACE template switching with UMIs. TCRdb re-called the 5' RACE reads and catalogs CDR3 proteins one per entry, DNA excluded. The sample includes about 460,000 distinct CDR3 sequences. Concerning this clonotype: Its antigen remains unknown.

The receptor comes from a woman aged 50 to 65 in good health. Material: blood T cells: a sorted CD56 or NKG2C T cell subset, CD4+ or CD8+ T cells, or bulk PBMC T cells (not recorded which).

The chain's CDR3 is CSARGDSGGETQYF. J is TRBJ2-5 and V is TRBV20-1; without DNA, the TCRdb call of TRBD2 cannot be checked. Looked up from germline, CDR1 is DFQATT and CDR2 is SNEGSKA (reference sequence). This CDR3 is 14 amino acids long.